A single T cell receptor beta chain is shown here with its context. This specimen belongs to a study of blood T cell repertoires in COVID-19. Study information: Samples of COVID-19 (acute and convalescent) were obtained from the United States, Italy and Spain. T cells, B-cell-depleted T cells, or PBMCs provided the cDNA or gDNA that served as material.

As processed by the authors: It was from reference gene primer amplification that nucleated cell counts were estimated. Here immunoSEQ multiplex PCR was the method, and the copy in TCRdb shows in-frame clones only, minus some. The DNA gave D and trimming, while V, J and clone size come from that table. Found here are about 250,000 clones, more than 80% of them singletons; the top ten hold more than 5.5%. This CDR3 is built from 12 residues. The V end lost 4 bases, the J end lost 6 bases, and 6 bases lay between the germline ends. Looked up from germline, CDR1 is MNHEY and CDR2 is SVGEGT. The sequence derives from a human donor in a cohort sampled during active COVID-19. Material: peripheral blood. The V call is TRBV6-2 or TRBV6-3, the J call TRBJ1-4; D call uncertain. The CDR3 loop reads CASSWADEKLFF. As DNA, the CDR3 is TGTGCCAGCAGTTGGGCAGATGAAAAACTGTTTTTT.